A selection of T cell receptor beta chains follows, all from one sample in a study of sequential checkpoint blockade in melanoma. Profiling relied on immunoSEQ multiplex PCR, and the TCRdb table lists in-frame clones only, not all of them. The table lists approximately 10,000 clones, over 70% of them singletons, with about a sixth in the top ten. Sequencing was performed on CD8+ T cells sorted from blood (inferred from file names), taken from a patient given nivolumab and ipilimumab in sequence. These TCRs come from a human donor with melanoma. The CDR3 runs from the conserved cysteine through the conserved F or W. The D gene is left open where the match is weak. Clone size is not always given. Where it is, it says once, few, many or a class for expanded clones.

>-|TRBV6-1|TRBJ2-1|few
CASHRDSYNEQFF
TGTGCCAGTCACAGGGACTCCTACAATGAGCAGTTCTTC
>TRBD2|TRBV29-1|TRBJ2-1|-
CSVSGGRNEQFF
TGCAGCGTTTCGGGGGGGAGAAATGAGCAGTTCTTC
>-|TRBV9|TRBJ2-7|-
CASSVGGDSSSYEQYF
TGTGCCAGCAGCGTAGGCGGAGACAGTAGCTCCTACGAGCAGTACTTC
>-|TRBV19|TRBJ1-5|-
CASTPGSYSNQPQHF
TGTGCCAGTACGCCGGGATCTTATAGCAATCAGCCCCAGCATTTT
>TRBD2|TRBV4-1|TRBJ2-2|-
CATGLAATNTGELFF
TGCGCCACCGGACTAGCGGCCACGAACACCGGGGAGCTGTTTTTT
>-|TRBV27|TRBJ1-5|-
CASSYRVDQPQHF
TGTGCCAGCAGTTACAGGGTCGATCAGCCCCAGCATTTT
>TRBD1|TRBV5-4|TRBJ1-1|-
CASKLDRGDTEAFF
TGTGCCAGCAAACTAGACAGGGGAGACACTGAAGCTTTCTTT
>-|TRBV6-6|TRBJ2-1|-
CASSYSEYNEQFF
TGTGCCAGCAGTTACTCCGAGTACAATGAGCAGTTCTTC
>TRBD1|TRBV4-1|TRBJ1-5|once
CASSQVGGQGEQPQHF
TGCGCCAGCAGCCAAGTTGGCGGACAGGGGGAACAGCCCCAGCATTTT
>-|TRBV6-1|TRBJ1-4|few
CASSEEAGYEKLFF
TGTGCCAGCAGTGAAGAGGCAGGGTACGAAAAACTGTTTTTT
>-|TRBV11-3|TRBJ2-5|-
CASSLDSRGGETQYF
TGTGCCAGCAGCTTAGATTCAAGGGGGGGCGAGACCCAGTACTTC
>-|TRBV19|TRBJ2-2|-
CASRGGHRNTGELFF
TGTGCCAGTAGGGGGGGGCATAGGAACACCGGGGAGCTGTTTTTT
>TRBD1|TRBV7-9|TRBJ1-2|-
CASSLGGTGEYGYTF
TGTGCCAGCAGCTTAGGGGGGACAGGGGAGTATGGCTACACCTTC
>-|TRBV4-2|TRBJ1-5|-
CASSPSDSNNQPQHF
TGTGCCAGCAGCCCCTCCGACAGTAACAATCAGCCCCAGCATTTT
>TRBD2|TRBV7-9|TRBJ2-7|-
CASSLALAGAYEQYF
TGTGCCAGCAGCTTAGCGCTAGCGGGCGCCTACGAGCAGTACTTC
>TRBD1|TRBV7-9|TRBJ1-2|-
CASSLGGQGYGYTF
TGTGCCAGCAGCTTAGGAGGACAGGGGTATGGCTACACCTTC
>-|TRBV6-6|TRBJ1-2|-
CASSLGQKDYGYTF
TGTGCCAGCAGCCTTGGACAGAAGGACTATGGCTACACCTTC
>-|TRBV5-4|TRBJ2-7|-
CASSPEGAYEQYF
TGTGCCAGCAGCCCCGAGGGGGCCTACGAGCAGTACTTC
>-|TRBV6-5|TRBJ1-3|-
CASSETVLNTIYF
TGTGCCAGCAGCGAGACAGTTCTGAACACCATATATTTT
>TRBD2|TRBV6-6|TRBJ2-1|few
CASSRTSGRNEQFF
TGTGCCAGCAGCCGGACTAGCGGGAGGAATGAGCAGTTCTTC
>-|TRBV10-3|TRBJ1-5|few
CAISEADQPQHF
TGTGCCATCAGTGAAGCGGATCAGCCCCAGCATTTT
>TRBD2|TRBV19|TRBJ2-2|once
CASSIVWGLAAMTGELFF
TGTGCCAGTAGTATCGTTTGGGGACTAGCGGCCATGACCGGGGAGCTGTTTTTT
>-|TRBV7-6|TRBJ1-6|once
CASSPGTARNSPLHF
TGTGCCAGCAGCCCCGGGACTGCAAGGAATTCACCCCTCCACTTT
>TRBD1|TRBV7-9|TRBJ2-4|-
CASSSTGGSDIQYF
TGTGCCAGCAGCTCGACAGGGGGCTCGGACATTCAGTACTTC
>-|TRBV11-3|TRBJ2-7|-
CASSLTTRRYEQYF
TGTGCCAGCAGCTTGACTACGCGAAGGTACGAGCAGTACTTC
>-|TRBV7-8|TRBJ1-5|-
CASSLGGGVDSNQPQHF
TGTGCCAGCAGCTTAGGGGGAGGAGTGGATAGCAATCAGCCCCAGCATTTT
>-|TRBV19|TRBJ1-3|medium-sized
CASSRSHPGNTIYF
TGTGCCAGTAGTCGTAGCCATCCTGGAAACACCATATATTTT
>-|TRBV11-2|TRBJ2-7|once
CASSLAIAYEQYF
TGTGCCAGCAGCTTAGCAATTGCCTACGAGCAGTACTTC
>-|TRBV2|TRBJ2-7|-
CASSDPGGPKGEQYF
TGTGCCAGCAGTGACCCCGGGGGGCCCAAGGGGGAGCAGTACTTC
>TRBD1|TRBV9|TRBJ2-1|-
CASSRDRGNEQFF
TGTGCCAGCAGCCGGGACAGGGGGAATGAGCAGTTCTTC
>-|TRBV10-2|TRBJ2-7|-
CASSDYYSYEQYF
TGCGCCAGCAGTGACTATTACTCCTACGAGCAGTACTTC
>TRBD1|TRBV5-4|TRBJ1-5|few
CASSLGGQGSNQPQHF
TGTGCCAGCAGCTTGGGGGGACAGGGGAGCAATCAGCCCCAGCATTTT
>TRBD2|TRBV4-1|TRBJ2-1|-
CASSQAAGGPNEQFF
TGCGCCAGCAGCCAAGCGGCGGGGGGGCCGAATGAGCAGTTCTTC
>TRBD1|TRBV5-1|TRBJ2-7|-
CASRQGAYEQYF
TGCGCCAGCAGACAGGGGGCCTACGAGCAGTACTTC
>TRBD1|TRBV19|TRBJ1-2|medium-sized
CASSIGTGGGYTF
TGTGCCAGTAGTATAGGGACAGGGGGTGGCTACACCTTC
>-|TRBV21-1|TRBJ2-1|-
CASSSRIASGYNEQFF
TGTGCCAGCAGCTCCAGAATCGCTAGCGGGTACAATGAGCAGTTCTTC
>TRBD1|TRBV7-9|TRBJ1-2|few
CASSLAGTGEEGYTF
TGTGCCAGCAGCTTAGCGGGGACAGGGGAGGAGGGCTACACCTTC
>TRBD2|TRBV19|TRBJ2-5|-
CASSIGTSGGYQETQYF
TGTGCCAGTAGTATAGGGACTAGCGGGGGCTACCAAGAGACCCAGTACTTC
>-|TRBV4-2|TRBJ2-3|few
CASSQEATSGVDTQYF
TGTGCCAGCAGCCAAGAGGCCACCTCCGGGGTGGATACGCAGTATTTT
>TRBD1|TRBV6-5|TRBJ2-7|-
CASRQWGQLNHEQYF
TGTGCCAGCAGGCAATGGGGACAGTTGAACCACGAGCAGTACTTC